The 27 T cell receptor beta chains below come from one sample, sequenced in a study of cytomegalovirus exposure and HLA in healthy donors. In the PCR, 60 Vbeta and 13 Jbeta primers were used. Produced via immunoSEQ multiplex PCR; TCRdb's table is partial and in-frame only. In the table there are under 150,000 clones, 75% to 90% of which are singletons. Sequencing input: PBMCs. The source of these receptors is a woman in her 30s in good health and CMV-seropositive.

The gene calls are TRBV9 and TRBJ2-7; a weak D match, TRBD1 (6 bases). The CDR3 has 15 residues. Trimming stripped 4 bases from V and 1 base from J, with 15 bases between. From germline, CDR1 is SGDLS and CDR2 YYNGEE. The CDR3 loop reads CASSPSDSWSYEQYF. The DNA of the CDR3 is TGTGCCAGCAGCCCCTCGGACAGCTGGTCCTACGAGCAGTACTTC.

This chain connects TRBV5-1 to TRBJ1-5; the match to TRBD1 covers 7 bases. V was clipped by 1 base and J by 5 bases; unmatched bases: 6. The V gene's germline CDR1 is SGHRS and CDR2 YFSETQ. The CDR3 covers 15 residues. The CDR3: CASSLLTGMDQPQHF. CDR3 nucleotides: TGCGCCAGCAGCTTGTTGACAGGGATGGATCAGCCCCAGCATTTT.

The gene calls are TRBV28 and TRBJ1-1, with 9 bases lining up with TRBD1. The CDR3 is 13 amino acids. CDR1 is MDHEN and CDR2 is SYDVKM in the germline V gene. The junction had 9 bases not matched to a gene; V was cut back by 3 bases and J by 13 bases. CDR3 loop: CASSFRTETGGFF. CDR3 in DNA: TGTGCCAGCAGTTTCCGGACAGAGACAGGGGGTTTCTTT.

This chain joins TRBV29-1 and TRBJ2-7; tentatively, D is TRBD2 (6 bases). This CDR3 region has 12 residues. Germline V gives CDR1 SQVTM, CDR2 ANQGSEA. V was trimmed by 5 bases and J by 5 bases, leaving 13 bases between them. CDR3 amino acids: CSVSLGGDEQYF. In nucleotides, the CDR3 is TGCAGCGTTAGCCTCGGCGGGGACGAGCAGTACTTC.

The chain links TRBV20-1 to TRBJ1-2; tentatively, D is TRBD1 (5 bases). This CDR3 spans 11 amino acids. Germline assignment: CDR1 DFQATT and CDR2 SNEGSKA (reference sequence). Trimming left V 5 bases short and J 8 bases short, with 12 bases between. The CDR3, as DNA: TGCAGTGCTTACCAGACAGAGGGCTACACCTTC. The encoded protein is CSAYQTEGYTF.

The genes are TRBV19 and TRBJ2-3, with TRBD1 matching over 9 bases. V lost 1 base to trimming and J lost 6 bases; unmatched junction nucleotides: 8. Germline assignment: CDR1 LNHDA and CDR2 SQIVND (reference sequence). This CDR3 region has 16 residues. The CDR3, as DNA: TGTGCCAGTAGTATAGCCCTGACAGGGGGTTCGGATACGCAGTATTTT. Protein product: CASSIALTGGSDTQYF.

CDR3 sequence reads: CASSTQTGDGYTF. As DNA, the CDR3 is TGTGCCAGCAGTACCCAGACAGGGGATGGCTACACCTTC. V is TRBV28 and J is TRBJ1-2; TRBD1 agrees at 8 bases. Germline loops: CDR1 MDHEN, CDR2 SYDVKM. The J segment lost 6 bases and the V segment lost 5 bases, leaving 5 bases of the junction unmatched. The CDR3 covers 13 residues.

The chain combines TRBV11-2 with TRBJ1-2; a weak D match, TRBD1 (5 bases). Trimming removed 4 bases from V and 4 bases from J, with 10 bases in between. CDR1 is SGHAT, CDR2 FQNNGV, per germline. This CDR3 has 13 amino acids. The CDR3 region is CASSSTALYGYTF. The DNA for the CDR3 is TGTGCCAGCAGCTCGACAGCGCTCTATGGCTACACCTTC.

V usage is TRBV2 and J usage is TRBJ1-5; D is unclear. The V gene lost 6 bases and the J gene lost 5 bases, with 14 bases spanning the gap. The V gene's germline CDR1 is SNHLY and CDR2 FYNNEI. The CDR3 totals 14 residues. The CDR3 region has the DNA TGTGCCAGCAGGCGGGCGACTCGGGATCAGCCCCAGCATTTT. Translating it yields CASRRATRDQPQHF.

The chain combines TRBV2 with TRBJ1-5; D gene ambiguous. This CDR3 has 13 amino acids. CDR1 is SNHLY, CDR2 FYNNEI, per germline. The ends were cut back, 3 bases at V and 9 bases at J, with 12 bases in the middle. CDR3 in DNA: TGTGCCAGCAGTGACAACGTATTCGGGCCCCAGCATTTT. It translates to CASSDNVFGPQHF.

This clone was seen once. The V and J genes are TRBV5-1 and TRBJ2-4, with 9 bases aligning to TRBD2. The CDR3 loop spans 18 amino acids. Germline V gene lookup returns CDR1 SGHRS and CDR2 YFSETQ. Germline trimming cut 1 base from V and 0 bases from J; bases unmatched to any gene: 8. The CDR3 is CASSLRPSGAIAKNIQYF. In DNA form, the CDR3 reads TGCGCCAGCAGCTTGAGGCCTAGCGGGGCTATAGCCAAAAACATTCAGTACTTC.

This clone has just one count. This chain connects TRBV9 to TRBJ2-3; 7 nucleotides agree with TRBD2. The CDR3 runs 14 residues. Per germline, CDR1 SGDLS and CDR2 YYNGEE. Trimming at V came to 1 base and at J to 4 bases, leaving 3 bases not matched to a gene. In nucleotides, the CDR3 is TGTGCCAGCAGCGTAAGGACTAGTTCAGATACGCAGTATTTT. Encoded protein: CASSVRTSSDTQYF.

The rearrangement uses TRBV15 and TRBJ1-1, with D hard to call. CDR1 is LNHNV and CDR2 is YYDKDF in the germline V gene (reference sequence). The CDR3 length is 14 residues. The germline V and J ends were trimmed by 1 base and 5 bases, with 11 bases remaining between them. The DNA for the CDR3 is TGTGCCACCAGCAGAGCCGGGAGTAGGACTGAAGCTTTCTTT. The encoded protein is CATSRAGSRTEAFF.

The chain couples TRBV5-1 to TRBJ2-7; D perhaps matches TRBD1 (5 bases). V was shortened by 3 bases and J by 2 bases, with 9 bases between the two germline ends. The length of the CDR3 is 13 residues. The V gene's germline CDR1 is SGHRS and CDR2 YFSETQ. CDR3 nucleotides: TGCGCCAGCAGCTCCGACAGAACCTACGAGCAGTACTTC. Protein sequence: CASSSDRTYEQYF.

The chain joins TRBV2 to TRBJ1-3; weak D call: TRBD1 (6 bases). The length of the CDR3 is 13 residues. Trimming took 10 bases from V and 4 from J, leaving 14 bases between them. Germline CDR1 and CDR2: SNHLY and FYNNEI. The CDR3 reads CATTGEEGNTIYF. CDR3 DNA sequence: TGTGCCACGACAGGAGAGGAGGGAAACACCATATATTTT. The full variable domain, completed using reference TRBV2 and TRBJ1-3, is EPEVTQTPSHQVTQMGQEVILRCVPISNHLYFYWYRQILGQKVEFLVSFYNNEISEKSEIFDDQFSVERPDGSNFTLKIRSTKLEDSAMYFCATTGEEGNTIYFGEGSWLTVV.

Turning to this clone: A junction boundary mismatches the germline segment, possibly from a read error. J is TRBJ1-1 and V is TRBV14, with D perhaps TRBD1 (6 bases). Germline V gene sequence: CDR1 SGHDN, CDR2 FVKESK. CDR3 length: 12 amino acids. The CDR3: CASSHSGTPYLF. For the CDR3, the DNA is TGTGCCAGCAGCCACTCCGGGACACCCTATCTCTTT.

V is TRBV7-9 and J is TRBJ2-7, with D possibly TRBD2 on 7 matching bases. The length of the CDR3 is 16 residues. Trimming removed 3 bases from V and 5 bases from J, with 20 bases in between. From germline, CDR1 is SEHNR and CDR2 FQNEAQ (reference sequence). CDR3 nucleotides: TGTGCCAGCAGCTTCCGAGGGGGGGCGGGGAGGCACGAGCAGTACTTC. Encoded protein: CASSFRGGAGRHEQYF.

The CDR3 coding sequence is TGCGCCAGCAGCTTGGGAAGTCGGAGTACAGATACGCAGTATTTT. It yields the protein CASSLGSRSTDTQYF. The chain joins TRBV5-1 to TRBJ2-3; D gene uncertain. The germline CDR1 and CDR2 sequences are SGHRS and YFSETQ. The CDR3 length is 15 residues. V lost 0 bases to trimming and J lost 3 bases, with 11 bases between them.

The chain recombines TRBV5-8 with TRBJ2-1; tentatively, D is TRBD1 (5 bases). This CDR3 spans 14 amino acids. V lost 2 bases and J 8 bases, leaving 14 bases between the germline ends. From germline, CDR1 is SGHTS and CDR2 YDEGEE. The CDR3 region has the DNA TGTGCCAGCAGCTTATACCCCAGGGTCGATGAGCAGTTCTTC. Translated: CASSLYPRVDEQFF.

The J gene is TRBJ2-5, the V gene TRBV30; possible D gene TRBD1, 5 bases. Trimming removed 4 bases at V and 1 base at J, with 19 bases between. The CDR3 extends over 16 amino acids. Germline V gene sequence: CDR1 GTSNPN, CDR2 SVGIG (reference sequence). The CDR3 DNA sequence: TGTGCCTGGAACCCAGGGTCCGCCGGCATCCAAGAGACCCAGTACTTC. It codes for CAWNPGSAGIQETQYF. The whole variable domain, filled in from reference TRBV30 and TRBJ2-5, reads SQTIHQWPATLVQPVGSPLSLECTVEGTSNPNLYWYRQAAGRGLQLLFYSVGIGQISSEVPQNLSASRPQDRQFILSSKKLLLSDSGFYLCAWNPGSAGIQETQYFGPGTRLLVL.

The CDR3 DNA reads as TGTGCCAGCTCACCACTCTACAGGGGGCGCGAGACCCAGTACTTC. Encoded protein: CASSPLYRGRETQYF. This chain uses TRBV18 with TRBJ2-5; 9 positions match TRBD1. Trimming removed 1 base from V and 5 bases from J; junction bases left unmatched: 5. This CDR3 is built from 15 residues. Looked up from germline, CDR1 is KGHSH and CDR2 is LQKENI.

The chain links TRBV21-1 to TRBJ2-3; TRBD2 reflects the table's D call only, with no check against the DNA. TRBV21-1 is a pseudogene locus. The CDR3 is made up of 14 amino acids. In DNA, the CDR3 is TGTGCCAGCAACGGGGGGGGTAACACAGATACGCAGTATTTT. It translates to CASNGGGNTDTQYF.

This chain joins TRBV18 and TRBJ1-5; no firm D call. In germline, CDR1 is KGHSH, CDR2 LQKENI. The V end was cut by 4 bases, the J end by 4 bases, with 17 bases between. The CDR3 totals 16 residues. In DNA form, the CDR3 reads TGTGCCAGCTCACTCCTTCGGGAGAGCAAGAATCAGCCCCAGCATTTT. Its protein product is CASSLLRESKNQPQHF.

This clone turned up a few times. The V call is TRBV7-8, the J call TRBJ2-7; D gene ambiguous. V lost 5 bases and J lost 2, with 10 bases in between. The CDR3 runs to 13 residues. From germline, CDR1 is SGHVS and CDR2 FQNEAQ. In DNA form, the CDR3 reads TGTGCCAGCAGCGAGACTTCCCCCTACGAGCAGTACTTC. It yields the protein CASSETSPYEQYF.

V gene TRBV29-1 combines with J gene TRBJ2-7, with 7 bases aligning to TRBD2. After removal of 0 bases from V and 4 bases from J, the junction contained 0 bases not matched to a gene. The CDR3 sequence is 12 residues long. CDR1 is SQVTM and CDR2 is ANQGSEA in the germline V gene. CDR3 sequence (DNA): TGCAGCGTTGAAGACGGGGGGTACGAGCAGTACTTC. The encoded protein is CSVEDGGYEQYF.

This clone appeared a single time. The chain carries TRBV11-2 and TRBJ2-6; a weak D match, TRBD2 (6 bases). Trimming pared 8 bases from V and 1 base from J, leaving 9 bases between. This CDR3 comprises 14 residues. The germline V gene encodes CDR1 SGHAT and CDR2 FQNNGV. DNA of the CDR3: TGTGCCAGCTTGGGGGGTTCTGGGGCCAACGTCCTGACTTTC. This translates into CASLGGSGANVLTF.

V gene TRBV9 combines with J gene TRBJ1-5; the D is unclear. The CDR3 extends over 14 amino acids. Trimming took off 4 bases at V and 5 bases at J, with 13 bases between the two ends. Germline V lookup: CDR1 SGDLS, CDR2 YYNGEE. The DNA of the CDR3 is TGTGCCAGCAGCCCGGGTCCTGCTCATCAGCCCCAGCATTTT. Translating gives CASSPGPAHQPQHF.